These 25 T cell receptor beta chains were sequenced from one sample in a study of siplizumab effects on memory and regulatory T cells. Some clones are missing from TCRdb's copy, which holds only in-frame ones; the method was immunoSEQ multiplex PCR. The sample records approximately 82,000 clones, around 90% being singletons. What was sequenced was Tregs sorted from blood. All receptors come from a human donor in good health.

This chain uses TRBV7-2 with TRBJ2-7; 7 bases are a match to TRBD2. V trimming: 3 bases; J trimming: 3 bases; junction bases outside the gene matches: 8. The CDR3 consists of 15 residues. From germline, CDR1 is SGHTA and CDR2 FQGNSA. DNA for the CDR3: TGTGCCAGCAGCTTCAAGGGGCTAGCGGACTACGAGCAGTACTTC. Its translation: CASSFKGLADYEQYF.

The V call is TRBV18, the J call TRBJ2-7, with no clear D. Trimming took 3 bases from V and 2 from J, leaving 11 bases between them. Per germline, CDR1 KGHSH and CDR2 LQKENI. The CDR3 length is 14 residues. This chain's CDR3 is CASSPPSQPYEQYF. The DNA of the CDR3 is TGTGCCAGCTCACCCCCCTCACAGCCCTACGAGCAGTACTTC.

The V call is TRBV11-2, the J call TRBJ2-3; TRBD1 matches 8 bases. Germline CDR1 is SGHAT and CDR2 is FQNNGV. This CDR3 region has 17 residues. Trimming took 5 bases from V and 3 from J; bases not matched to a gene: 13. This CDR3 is CASSRTGTRPLTDTQYF. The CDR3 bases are TGTGCCAGCAGCAGGACAGGGACGAGACCCCTAACAGATACGCAGTATTTT.

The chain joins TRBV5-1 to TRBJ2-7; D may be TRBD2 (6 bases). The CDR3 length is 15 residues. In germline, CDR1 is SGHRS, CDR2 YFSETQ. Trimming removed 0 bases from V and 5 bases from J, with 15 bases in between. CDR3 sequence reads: CASSLGRALMDEQYF. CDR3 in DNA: TGCGCCAGCAGCTTGGGGAGGGCATTGATGGACGAGCAGTACTTC.

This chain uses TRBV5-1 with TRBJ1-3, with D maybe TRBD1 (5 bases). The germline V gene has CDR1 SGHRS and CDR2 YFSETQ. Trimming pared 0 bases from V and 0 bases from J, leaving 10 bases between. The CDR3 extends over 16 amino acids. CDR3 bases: TGCGCCAGCAGCTTGGGTGCAGGGAACTCTGGAAACACCATATATTTT. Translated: CASSLGAGNSGNTIYF. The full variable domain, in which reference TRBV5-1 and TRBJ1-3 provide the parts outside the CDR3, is KAGVTQTPRYLIKTRGQQVTLSCSPISGHRSVSWYQQTPGQGLQFLFEYFSETQRNKGNFPGRFSGRQFSNSRSEMNVSTLELGDSALYLCASSLGAGNSGNTIYFGEGSWLTVV.

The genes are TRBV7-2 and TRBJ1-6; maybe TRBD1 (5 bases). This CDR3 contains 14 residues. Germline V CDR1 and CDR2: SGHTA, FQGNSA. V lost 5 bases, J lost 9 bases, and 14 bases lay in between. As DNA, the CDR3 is TGTGCCAGCAGCATCCCGGGACTCGCTTCACCCCTCCACTTT. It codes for CASSIPGLASPLHF.

DNA for the CDR3: TGTGCCAGCAGCCTACGGTCGACAGGGGCGACGGGCGAGCAGTACTTC. Translating gives CASSLRSTGATGEQYF. The rearrangement uses TRBV7-9 and TRBJ2-7; 8 positions match TRBD1. Germline CDR1 and CDR2: SEHNR and FQNEAQ (reference sequence). This CDR3 spans 16 amino acids. J was trimmed by 6 bases and V by 5 bases; bases with no gene match: 15.

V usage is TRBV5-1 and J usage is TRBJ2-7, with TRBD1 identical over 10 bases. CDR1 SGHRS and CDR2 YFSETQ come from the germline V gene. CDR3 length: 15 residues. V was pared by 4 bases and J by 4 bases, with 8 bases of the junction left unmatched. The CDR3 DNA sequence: TGCGCCAGCAGCGGGGGACAGGGGATCAGATACGAGCAGTACTTC. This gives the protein CASSGGQGIRYEQYF.

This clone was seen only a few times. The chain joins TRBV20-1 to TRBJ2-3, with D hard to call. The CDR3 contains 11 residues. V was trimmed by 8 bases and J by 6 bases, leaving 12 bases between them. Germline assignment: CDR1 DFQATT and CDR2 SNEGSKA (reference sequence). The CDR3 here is CSIKVGDTQYF. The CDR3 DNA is TGCAGTATCAAGGTTGGGGATACGCAGTATTTT.

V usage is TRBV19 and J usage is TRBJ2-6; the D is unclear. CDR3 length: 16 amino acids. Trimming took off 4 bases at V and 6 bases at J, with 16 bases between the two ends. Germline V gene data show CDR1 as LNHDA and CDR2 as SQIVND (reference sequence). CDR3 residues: CASSRVESWLANVLTF. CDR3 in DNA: TGTGCCAGTAGTAGGGTCGAGAGCTGGTTGGCCAACGTCCTGACTTTC.

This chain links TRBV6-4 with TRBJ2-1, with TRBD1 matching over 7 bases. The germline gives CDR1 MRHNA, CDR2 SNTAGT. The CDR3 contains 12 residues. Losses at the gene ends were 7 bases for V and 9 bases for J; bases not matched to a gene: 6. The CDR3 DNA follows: TGTGCCAGCAACACAGGGGTCGGTGAGCAGTTCTTC. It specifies CASNTGVGEQFF.

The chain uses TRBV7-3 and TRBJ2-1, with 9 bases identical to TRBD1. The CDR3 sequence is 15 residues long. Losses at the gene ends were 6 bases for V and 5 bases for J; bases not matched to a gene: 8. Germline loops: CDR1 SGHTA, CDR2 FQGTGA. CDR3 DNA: TGTGCCAGCAGTCCCTGGGACAGGGACAACAATGAGCAGTTCTTC. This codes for CASSPWDRDNNEQFF.

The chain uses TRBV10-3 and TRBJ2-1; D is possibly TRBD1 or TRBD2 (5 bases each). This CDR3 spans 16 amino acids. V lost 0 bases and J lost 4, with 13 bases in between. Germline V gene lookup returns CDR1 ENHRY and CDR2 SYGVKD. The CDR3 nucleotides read TGTGCCATCAGTGAGTCGGGGACCAAACTATACAATGAGCAGTTCTTC. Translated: CAISESGTKLYNEQFF.

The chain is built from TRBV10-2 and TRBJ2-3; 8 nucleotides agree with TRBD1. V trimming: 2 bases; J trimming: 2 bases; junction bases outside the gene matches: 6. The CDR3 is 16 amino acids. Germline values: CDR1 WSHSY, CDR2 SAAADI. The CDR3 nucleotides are TGCGCCAGCAGTGAGCCCGGGACAGGATACACAGATACGCAGTATTTT. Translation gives CASSEPGTGYTDTQYF.

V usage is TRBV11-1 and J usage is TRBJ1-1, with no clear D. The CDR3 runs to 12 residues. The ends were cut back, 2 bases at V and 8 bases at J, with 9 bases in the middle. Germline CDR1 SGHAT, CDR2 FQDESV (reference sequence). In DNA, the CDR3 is TGTGCCAGCAGCTTAAATGGCCAGGAAGCTTTCTTT. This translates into CASSLNGQEAFF.

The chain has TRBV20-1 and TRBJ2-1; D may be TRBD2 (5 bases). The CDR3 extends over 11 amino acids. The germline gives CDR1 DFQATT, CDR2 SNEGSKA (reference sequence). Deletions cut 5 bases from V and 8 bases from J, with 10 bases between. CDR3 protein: CSAPREHEQFF. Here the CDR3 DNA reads TGCAGTGCTCCGAGGGAGCATGAGCAGTTCTTC.

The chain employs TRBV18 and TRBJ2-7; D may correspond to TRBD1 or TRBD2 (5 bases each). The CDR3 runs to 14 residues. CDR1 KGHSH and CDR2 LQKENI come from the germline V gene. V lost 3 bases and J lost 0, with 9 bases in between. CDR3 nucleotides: TGTGCCAGCTCACCGAGGGACCGCTCCTACGAGCAGTACTTC. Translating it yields CASSPRDRSYEQYF.

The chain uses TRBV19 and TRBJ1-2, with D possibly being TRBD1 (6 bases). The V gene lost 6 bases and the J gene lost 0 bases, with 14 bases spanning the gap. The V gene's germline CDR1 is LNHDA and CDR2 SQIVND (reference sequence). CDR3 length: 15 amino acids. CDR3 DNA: TGTGCCAGTAGGGGCAGGGGAGTAGCTAACTATGGCTACACCTTC. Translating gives CASRGRGVANYGYTF. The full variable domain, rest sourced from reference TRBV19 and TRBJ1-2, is DGGITQSPKYLFRKEGQNVTLSCEQNLNHDAMYWYRQDPGQGLRLIYYSQIVNDFQKGDIAEGYSVSREKKESFPLTVTSAQKNPTAFYLCASRGRGVANYGYTFGSGTRLTVV.

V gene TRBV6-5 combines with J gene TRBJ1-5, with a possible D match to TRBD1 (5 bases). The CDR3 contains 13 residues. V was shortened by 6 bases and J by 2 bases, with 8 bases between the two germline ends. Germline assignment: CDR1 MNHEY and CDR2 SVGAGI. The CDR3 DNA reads TGTGCCAGCAGCGACAGAGGCAATCAGCCCCAGCATTTT. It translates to CASSDRGNQPQHF.

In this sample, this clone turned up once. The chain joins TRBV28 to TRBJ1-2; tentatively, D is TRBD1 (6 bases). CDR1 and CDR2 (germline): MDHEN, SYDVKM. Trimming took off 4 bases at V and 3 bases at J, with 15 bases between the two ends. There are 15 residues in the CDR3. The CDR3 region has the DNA TGTGCCAGCAGTTCCCATGGGGGGCAGGACTATGGCTACACCTTC. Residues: CASSSHGGQDYGYTF.

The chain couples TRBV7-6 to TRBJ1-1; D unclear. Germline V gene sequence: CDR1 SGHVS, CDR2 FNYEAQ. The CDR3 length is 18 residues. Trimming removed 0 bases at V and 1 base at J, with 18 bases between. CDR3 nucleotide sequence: TGTGCCAGCAGCTTAGCGGTGCGCGGGGTAGGTCAGAACACTGAAGCTTTCTTT. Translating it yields CASSLAVRGVGQNTEAFF.

The CDR3 reads CASRPGARQPQHF. The CDR3 DNA reads TGTGCCAGCAGACCAGGGGCTCGGCAGCCCCAGCATTTT. This sequence joins TRBV28 and TRBJ1-5; TRBD1 is a possible D gene (6 bases). The CDR3 totals 13 residues. Germline values: CDR1 MDHEN, CDR2 SYDVKM. V gave up 6 bases and J gave up 7 bases, with 13 bases separating them.

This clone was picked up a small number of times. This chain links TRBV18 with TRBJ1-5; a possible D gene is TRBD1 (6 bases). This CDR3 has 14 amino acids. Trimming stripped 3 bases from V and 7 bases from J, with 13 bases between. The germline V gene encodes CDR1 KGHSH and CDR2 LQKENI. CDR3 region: CASSPTNGQQPQHF. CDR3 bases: TGTGCCAGCTCACCGACTAACGGACAGCAGCCCCAGCATTTT.

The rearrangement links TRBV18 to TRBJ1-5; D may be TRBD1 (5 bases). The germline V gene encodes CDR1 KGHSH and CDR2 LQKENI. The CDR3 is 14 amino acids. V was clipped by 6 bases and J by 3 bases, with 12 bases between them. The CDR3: CASSSDSANQPQHF. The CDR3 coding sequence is TGTGCCAGCTCGTCCGACAGTGCCAATCAGCCCCAGCATTTT.

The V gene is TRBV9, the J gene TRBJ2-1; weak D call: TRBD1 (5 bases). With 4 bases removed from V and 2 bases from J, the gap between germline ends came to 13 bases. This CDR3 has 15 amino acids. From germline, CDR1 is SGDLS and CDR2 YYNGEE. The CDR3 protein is CASSQPQGTYNEQFF. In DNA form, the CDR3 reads TGTGCCAGCAGCCAACCTCAGGGAACCTACAATGAGCAGTTCTTC. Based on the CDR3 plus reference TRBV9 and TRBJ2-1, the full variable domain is DSGVTQTPKHLITATGQRVTLRCSPRSGDLSVYWYQQSLDQGLQFLIQYYNGEERAKGNILERFSAQQFPDLHSELNLSSLELGDSALYFCASSQPQGTYNEQFFGPGTRLTVL.